The rows below give T cell receptor beta chains drawn from one sample of a study of blood T cell repertoires in COVID-19. Clones were sequenced by immunoSEQ multiplex PCR, and TCRdb holds only the in-frame ones, with some missing. The sample includes 100,000 to 150,000 clones, roughly 88% seen only once; the top ten take about a tenth. The sequenced sample was peripheral blood. These receptors all stem from a man in his fifties with acute or convalescent COVID-19. CDR3s include the opening cysteine and the closing phenylalanine or tryptophan. The order of the fields is clone size, V gene, J gene, D gene, CDR3 protein, CDR3 DNA. A D gene is named only where the DNA matches it firmly. Rows give clone size only sometimes, using once, few, many, or a class for an expanded clone.

size: few
V: TRBV6-5
J: TRBJ2-1
D: -
CDR3: CASSTVINNEQFF
DNA: TGTGCCAGCTCGACAGTAATTAACAATGAGCAGTTCTTC

size: -
V: TRBV3-1/TRBV3-2
J: TRBJ1-2
D: TRBD1
CDR3: CASSQPTGQGLGGYTF
DNA: TGTGCCAGCAGCCAGCCTACAGGACAGGGGCTTGGGGGCTACACCTTC

size: -
V: TRBV15
J: TRBJ1-1
D: TRBD1
CDR3: CATPVRGQGLWTEAFF
DNA: TGTGCCACCCCCGTGAGGGGACAGGGGTTGTGGACTGAAGCTTTCTTT

size: -
V: TRBV28
J: TRBJ1-2
D: TRBD1
CDR3: CASSIGGQGFSYTF
DNA: TGTGCCAGCAGTATTGGGGGACAGGGATTCAGCTACACCTTC

size: -
V: TRBV6-1
J: TRBJ1-5
D: -
CDR3: CASSDGNQPQHF
DNA: TGTGCCAGCAGTGACGGCAATCAGCCCCAGCATTTT

size: once
V: TRBV5-1
J: TRBJ1-2
D: TRBD1
CDR3: CASSFYRGGYTF
DNA: TGCGCCAGCAGCTTCTACAGGGGCGGCTACACCTTC

size: -
V: TRBV7-9
J: TRBJ1-1
D: -
CDR3: CASSFNTGNTEAFF
DNA: TGTGCCAGCAGCTTCAATACAGGGAACACTGAAGCTTTCTTT

size: -
V: TRBV19
J: TRBJ1-5
D: -
CDR3: CASRENRVQPQHF
DNA: TGTGCCAGTAGAGAGAACAGGGTACAGCCCCAGCATTTT

size: -
V: TRBV5-1
J: TRBJ2-3
D: -
CDR3: CASSLEEGRDTQYF
DNA: TGCGCCAGCAGCTTGGAGGAGGGTAGAGATACGCAGTATTTT

size: -
V: TRBV28
J: TRBJ2-7
D: -
CDR3: CASSPSQGILTYEQYF
DNA: TGTGCCAGCAGTCCGTCTCAGGGGATTCTGACCTACGAGCAGTACTTC

size: -
V: TRBV20-1
J: TRBJ2-1
D: TRBD2
CDR3: CSASPPAGGYNEQFF
DNA: TGCAGTGCTAGTCCTCCTGCGGGGGGCTACAATGAGCAGTTCTTC

size: -
V: TRBV5-4
J: TRBJ2-7
D: -
CDR3: CASSLDRPNEQYF
DNA: TGTGCCAGCAGCTTGGACAGGCCCAACGAGCAGTACTTC

size: -
V: TRBV5-6
J: TRBJ1-1
D: TRBD1
CDR3: CASSLRDRENTEAFF
DNA: TGTGCCAGCAGCTTGCGGGACAGGGAGAACACTGAAGCTTTCTTT

size: -
V: TRBV6-5
J: TRBJ1-3
D: -
CDR3: CASRLRSGNTIYF
DNA: TGTGCCAGCCGGTTACGCTCTGGAAACACCATATATTTT

size: -
V: TRBV27
J: TRBJ1-1
D: TRBD1
CDR3: CASSSDRAKNTEAFF
DNA: TGTGCCAGCAGTTCAGACAGGGCTAAGAACACTGAAGCTTTCTTT

size: few
V: TRBV5-1
J: TRBJ1-5
D: -
CDR3: CASSLDGGLNQPQHF
DNA: TGCGCCAGCAGCTTGGACGGAGGATTAAATCAGCCCCAGCATTTT

size: -
V: TRBV9
J: TRBJ2-1
D: -
CDR3: CASSVDPRQSSYNEQFF
DNA: TGTGCCAGCAGCGTAGACCCTAGACAGAGCTCCTACAATGAGCAGTTCTTC

size: once
V: TRBV6-5
J: TRBJ2-5
D: -
CDR3: CASSYPRTEETQYF
DNA: TGTGCCAGCAGTTACCCCCGGACAGAAGAGACCCAGTACTTC

size: -
V: TRBV11-2
J: TRBJ1-1
D: -
CDR3: CASSLVDRNTEAFF
DNA: TGTGCCAGCAGCTTAGTTGACAGGAACACTGAAGCTTTCTTT

size: -
V: TRBV29-1
J: TRBJ1-1
D: TRBD1
CDR3: CSVAFFGTGGEFF
DNA: TGCAGCGTCGCCTTTTTTGGGACAGGCGGGGAATTCTTT

size: -
V: TRBV28
J: TRBJ2-7
D: -
CDR3: CASTQFGDSYEQYF
DNA: TGTGCCAGCACCCAGTTCGGGGATTCCTACGAGCAGTACTTC

size: -
V: TRBV6-5
J: TRBJ2-1
D: -
CDR3: CASSWTVSYNEQFF
DNA: TGTGCCAGCAGTTGGACAGTATCCTACAATGAGCAGTTCTTC

size: -
V: TRBV18
J: TRBJ1-3
D: -
CDR3: CASSPVSGTGNTIYF
DNA: TGTGCCAGCTCACCCGTCTCGGGGACTGGAAACACCATATATTTT

size: -
V: TRBV5-6
J: TRBJ1-3
D: -
CDR3: CASSLAGGDSGNTIYF
DNA: TGTGCCAGCAGCTTGGCCGGGGGGGACTCTGGAAACACCATATATTTT

size: few
V: TRBV25-1
J: TRBJ2-1
D: -
CDR3: CASSDLSGPAYNEQFF
DNA: TGTGCCAGCAGTGACTTAAGCGGGCCCGCCTACAATGAGCAGTTCTTC

size: -
V: TRBV3-1/TRBV3-2
J: TRBJ1-5
D: -
CDR3: CASSQDRGMGNQPQHF
DNA: TGTGCCAGCAGCCAAGACAGGGGCATGGGCAATCAGCCCCAGCATTTT

size: once
V: TRBV7-2
J: TRBJ1-3
D: -
CDR3: CASSLTAISSGNTIYF
DNA: TGTGCCAGCAGCTTGACAGCAATAAGCTCTGGAAACACCATATATTTT

size: few
V: TRBV4-2
J: TRBJ2-3
D: TRBD2
CDR3: CASSNGVAGGADTQYF
DNA: TGTGCCAGCAGCAATGGGGTAGCGGGGGGGGCAGATACGCAGTATTTT

size: once
V: TRBV9
J: TRBJ2-1
D: -
CDR3: CASSETVPKDEQFF
DNA: TGTGCCAGCAGCGAGACTGTACCTAAGGATGAGCAGTTCTTC

size: few
V: TRBV6-1
J: TRBJ1-3
D: -
CDR3: CASSESGGNTIYF
DNA: TGTGCCAGCAGTGAGTCAGGCGGAAACACCATATATTTT